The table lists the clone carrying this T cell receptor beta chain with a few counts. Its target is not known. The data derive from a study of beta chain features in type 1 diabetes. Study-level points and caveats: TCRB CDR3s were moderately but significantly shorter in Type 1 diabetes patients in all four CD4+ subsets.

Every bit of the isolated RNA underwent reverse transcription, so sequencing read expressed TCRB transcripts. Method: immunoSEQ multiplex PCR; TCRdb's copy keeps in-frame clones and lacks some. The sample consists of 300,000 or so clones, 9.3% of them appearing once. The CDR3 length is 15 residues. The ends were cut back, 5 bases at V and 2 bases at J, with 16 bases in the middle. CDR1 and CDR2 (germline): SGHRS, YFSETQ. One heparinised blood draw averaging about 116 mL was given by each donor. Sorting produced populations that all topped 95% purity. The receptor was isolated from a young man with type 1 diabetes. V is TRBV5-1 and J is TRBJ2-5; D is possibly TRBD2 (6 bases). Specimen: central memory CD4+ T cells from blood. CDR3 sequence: CASRGLLTAQETQYF. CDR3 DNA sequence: TGCGCCAGCAGGGGACTGTTGACAGCACAAGAGACCCAGTACTTC.